One sample yielded the 2 T cell receptor beta chains listed below, sequenced in a study of a mutant IDH1 vaccine in newly diagnosed glioma. Only in-frame clones appear in the TCRdb table, and some are missing; sequencing was by immunoSEQ multiplex PCR. The sample lists some 30,000 clones; about 90% were seen once. No antigen has been assigned to these receptors. Time point here: week 11, during vaccination. The content of each vaccine dose was 300 ug of mutant IDH1 20-mer peptide, and topical imiquimod accompanied it. Sample: PBMCs, taken from a glioma patient whose treatment included an IDH1 peptide vaccine. These receptors originate from a man between 18 and 35 years old with glioma.

The V and J genes are TRBV9 and TRBJ1-5; D might be TRBD1 (6 bases). The V and J ends lost 1 base and 6 bases respectively, with 11 bases between them. The CDR3 has 14 residues. Germline CDR1 SGDLS, CDR2 YYNGEE. This CDR3 reads CASSVQGQGQPQHF. CDR3 sequence (DNA): TGTGCCAGCAGCGTACAGGGGCAGGGTCAGCCCCAGCATTTT.

A single count supports this clone. The chain combines TRBV6-1 with TRBJ1-1; D is uncertain. Germline CDR1 MNHNS, CDR2 SASEGT. Trimming removed 7 bases from V and 6 bases from J, with 21 bases in between. The CDR3 has 15 amino acids. CDR3 in amino acids: CASKKSIGRSSEAFF. Here the CDR3 DNA reads TGTGCCAGCAAAAAATCCATCGGAAGGAGTTCTGAAGCTTTCTTT.